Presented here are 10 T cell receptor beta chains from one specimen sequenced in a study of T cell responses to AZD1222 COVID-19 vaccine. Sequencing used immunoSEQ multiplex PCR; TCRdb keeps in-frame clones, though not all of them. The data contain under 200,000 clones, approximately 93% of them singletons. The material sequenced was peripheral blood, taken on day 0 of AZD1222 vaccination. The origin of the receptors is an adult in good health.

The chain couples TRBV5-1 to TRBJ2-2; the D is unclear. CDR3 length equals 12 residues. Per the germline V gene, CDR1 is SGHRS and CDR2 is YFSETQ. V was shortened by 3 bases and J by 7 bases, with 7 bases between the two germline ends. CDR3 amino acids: CASSSKRGELFF. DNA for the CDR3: TGCGCCAGCAGCTCGAAACGCGGGGAGCTGTTTTTT.

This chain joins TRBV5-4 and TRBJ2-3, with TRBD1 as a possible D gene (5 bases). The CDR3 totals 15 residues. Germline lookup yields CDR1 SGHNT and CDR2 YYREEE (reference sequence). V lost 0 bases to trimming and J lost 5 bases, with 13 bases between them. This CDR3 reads CASSLEAGPEDTQYF. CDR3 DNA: TGTGCCAGCAGCTTGGAAGCAGGGCCTGAAGATACGCAGTATTTT.

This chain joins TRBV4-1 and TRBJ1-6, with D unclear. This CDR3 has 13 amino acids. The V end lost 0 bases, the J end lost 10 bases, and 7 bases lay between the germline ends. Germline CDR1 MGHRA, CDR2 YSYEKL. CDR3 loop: CASSQETGSPLHF. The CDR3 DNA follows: TGCGCCAGCAGCCAAGAAACGGGATCACCCCTCCACTTT.

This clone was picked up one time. The CDR3 DNA reads TGTGCCAGCAGCGGGATGGGGGGAAGATTCACAGATACGCAGTATTTT. Its translation: CASSGMGGRFTDTQYF. The V gene is TRBV9, the J gene TRBJ2-3; TRBD2 is a possible D gene (6 bases). With 3 bases removed from V and 2 bases from J, the gap between germline ends came to 16 bases. Germline V lookup: CDR1 SGDLS, CDR2 YYNGEE. This CDR3 has 16 residues.

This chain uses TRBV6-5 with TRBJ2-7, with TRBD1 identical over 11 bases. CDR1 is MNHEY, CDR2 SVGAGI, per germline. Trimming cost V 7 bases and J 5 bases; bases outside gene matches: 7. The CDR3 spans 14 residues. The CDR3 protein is CASTPGTGGHEQYF. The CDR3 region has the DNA TGTGCCAGCACCCCGGGGACAGGGGGTCACGAGCAGTACTTC.

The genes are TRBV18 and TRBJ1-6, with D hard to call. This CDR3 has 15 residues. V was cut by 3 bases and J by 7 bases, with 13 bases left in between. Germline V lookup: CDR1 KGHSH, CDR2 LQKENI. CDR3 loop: CASSPDRTANSPLHF. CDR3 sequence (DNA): TGTGCCAGCTCACCGGACCGTACCGCGAATTCACCCCTCCACTTT.

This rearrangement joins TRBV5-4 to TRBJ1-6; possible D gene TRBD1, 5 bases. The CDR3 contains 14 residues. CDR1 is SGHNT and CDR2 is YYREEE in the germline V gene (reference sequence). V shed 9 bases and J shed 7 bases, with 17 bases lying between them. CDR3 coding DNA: TGTGCCACTCGCGTCGGGGGATTGAATTCACCCCTCCACTTT. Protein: CATRVGGLNSPLHF.

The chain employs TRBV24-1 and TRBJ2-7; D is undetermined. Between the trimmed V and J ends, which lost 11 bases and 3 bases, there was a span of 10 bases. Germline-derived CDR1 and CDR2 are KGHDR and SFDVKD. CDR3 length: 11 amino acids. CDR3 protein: CAIPVIYEQYF. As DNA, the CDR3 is TGTGCCATCCCGGTCATCTACGAGCAGTACTTC.

CDR3 loop: CSVETMGWSAGELFF. Here the CDR3 DNA reads TGCAGCGTTGAGACAATGGGGTGGAGCGCCGGGGAGCTGTTTTTT. The genes are TRBV29-1 and TRBJ2-2; no firm D call. The germline V gene encodes CDR1 SQVTM and CDR2 ANQGSEA. This CDR3 comprises 15 residues. Trimming stripped 3 bases from V and 6 bases from J, with 17 bases between.

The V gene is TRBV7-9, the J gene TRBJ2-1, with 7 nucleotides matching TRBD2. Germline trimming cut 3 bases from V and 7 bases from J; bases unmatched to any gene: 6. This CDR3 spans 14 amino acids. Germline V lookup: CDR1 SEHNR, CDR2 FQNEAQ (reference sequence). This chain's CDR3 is CASSLLGGRNEQFF. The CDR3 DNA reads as TGTGCCAGCAGCTTGCTGGGCGGGAGAAATGAGCAGTTCTTC.